The rows below give T cell receptor beta chains drawn from one sample of a study of identical twins. One entry per CDR3 protein results from TCRdb running MiXCR on the 5' RACE reads. Of a few hundred thousand distinct CDR3 sequences listed, around an eighth are singletons. The data also belong to a second study, concerning yellow fever vaccine responses in identical twins.

Sequenced input: CD8+ T cells sorted from blood. The origin of the receptors is a woman aged 18-29 years in good health. The CDR3 runs from the conserved cysteine through the conserved F or W. Each record gives: CDR3 length, V gene, CDR3 protein.

16	TRBV7-6	CASSFNSGGAYNEQFF
17	TRBV3-1	CASTQAVSGLGYNEQFF
16	TRBV6-1	CASKPPGAGLNTEAFF
15	TRBV5-1	CASSLDGTGLYGYTF
17	TRBV11-3	CASSLATSGSGTDTQYF
15	TRBV4-1	CASARESSYNSPLHF
13	TRBV24-1	CATSAEPHDTQYF
16	TRBV4-2	CASSRLAGEGTGELFF
14	TRBV25-1	CASSESTTAYEQYF
16	TRBV27	CASHGQGRYGDTEAFF
15	TRBV13	CASSPFMSSYNEQFF